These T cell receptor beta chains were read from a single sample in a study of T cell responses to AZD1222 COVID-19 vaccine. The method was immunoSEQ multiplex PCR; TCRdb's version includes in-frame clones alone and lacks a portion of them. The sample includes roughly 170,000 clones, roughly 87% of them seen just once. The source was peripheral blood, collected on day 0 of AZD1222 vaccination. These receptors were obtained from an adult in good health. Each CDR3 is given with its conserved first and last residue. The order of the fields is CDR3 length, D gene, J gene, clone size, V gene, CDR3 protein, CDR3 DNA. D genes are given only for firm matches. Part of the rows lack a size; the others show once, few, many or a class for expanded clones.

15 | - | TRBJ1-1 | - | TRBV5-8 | CASSLEAPQGLGAFF | TGTGCCAGCAGCTTGGAAGCCCCCCAGGGCCTGGGGGCTTTCTTT
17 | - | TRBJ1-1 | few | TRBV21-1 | CASSNGTARLRNTEAFF | TGTGCCAGCAGCAATGGGACTGCTCGTCTTAGGAACACTGAAGCTTTCTTT
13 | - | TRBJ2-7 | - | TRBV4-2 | CASSQGRSYEQYF | TGTGCCAGCAGCCAAGGGAGGTCGTACGAGCAGTACTTC
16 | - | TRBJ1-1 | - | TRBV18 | CASSPPSRGGSTEAFF | TGTGCCAGCTCACCACCGTCTAGGGGTGGGAGCACTGAAGCTTTCTTT
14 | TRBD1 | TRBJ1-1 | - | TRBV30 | CAWGRTGRNTEAFF | TGTGCCTGGGGGAGGACAGGGAGGAACACTGAAGCTTTCTTT
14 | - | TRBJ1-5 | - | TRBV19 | CASSRGSSNQPQHF | TGTGCCAGTAGTAGGGGCAGTAGCAATCAGCCCCAGCATTTT
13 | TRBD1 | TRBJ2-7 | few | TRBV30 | CAWSYPGQGEWYF | TGTGCCTGGAGCTACCCGGGACAGGGTGAGTGGTACTTC
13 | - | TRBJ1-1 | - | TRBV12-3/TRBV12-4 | CASSGLRGTEAFF | TGTGCCAGCAGTGGGCTACGTGGCACTGAAGCTTTCTTT
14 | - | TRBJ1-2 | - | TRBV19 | CASSIWTARLGYTF | TGTGCCAGTAGTATCTGGACAGCAAGGTTGGGCTACACCTTC
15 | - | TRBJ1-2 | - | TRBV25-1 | CASSEYRLGGSGYTF | TGTGCCAGCAGTGAATATCGGCTCGGGGGGTCTGGCTACACCTTC
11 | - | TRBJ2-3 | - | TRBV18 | CASTSTDTQYF | TGTGCCAGCACGAGCACAGATACGCAGTATTTT
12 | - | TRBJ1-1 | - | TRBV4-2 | CASGGVNTEAFF | TGTGCCAGCGGTGGGGTTAACACTGAAGCTTTCTTT
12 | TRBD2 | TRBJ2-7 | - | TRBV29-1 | CSVEREGYEQYF | TGCAGCGTTGAGCGGGAGGGCTACGAGCAGTACTTC
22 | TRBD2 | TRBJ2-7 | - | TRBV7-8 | CASSSPLSRGGKGIDGSDEQYF | TGTGCCAGCAGCTCCCCCCTCAGCCGCGGGGGTAAAGGGATTGATGGCTCTGACGAGCAGTACTTC
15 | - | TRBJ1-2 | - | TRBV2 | CASSEEGGKGYGYTF | TGTGCCAGCAGTGAAGAGGGGGGGAAGGGCTATGGCTACACCTTC
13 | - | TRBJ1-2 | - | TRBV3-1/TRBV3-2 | CASSQGPQAFLTF | TGTGCCAGCAGCCAAGGTCCACAGGCGTTTTTAACCTTC
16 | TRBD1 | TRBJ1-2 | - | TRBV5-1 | CASSRTGTLMGYGYTF | TGCGCCAGCAGCAGGACAGGGACGTTAATGGGCTATGGCTACACCTTC
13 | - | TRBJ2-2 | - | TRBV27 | CASSPNGPGELFF | TGTGCCAGCAGTCCAAATGGCCCCGGGGAGCTGTTTTTT
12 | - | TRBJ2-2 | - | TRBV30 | CAWKSYTGELFF | TGTGCCTGGAAATCCTACACCGGGGAGCTGTTTTTT
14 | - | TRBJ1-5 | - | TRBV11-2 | CASSGGGDNQPQHF | TGTGCCAGCAGTGGAGGGGGGGACAATCAGCCCCAGCATTTT
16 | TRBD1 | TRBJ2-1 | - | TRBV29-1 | CSAFYRGMTSYNEQFF | TGCAGCGCCTTTTACAGGGGGATGACCTCCTACAATGAGCAGTTCTTC
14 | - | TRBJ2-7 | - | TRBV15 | CATSRVWGSYEQYF | TGTGCCACCAGCAGAGTATGGGGGTCCTACGAGCAGTACTTC
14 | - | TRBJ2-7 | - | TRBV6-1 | CASSDSGGNFEQYF | TGTGCCAGCAGTGATTCAGGGGGGAACTTTGAGCAGTACTTC
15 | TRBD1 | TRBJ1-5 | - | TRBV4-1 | CASSQDYRGHQPQHF | TGCGCCAGCAGCCAAGATTACAGGGGACATCAGCCCCAGCATTTT
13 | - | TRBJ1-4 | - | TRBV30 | CAWSTGFHEKLFF | TGTGCCTGGAGTACTGGGTTTCATGAAAAACTGTTTTTT
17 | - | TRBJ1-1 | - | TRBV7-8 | CASSSPTGNRFNTEAFF | TGTGCCAGCAGCTCCCCGACCGGTAACCGATTCAACACTGAAGCTTTCTTT
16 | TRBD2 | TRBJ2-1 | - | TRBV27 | CASKNPGLAGVSEQFF | TGTGCCAGCAAGAACCCCGGACTAGCGGGAGTGAGTGAGCAGTTCTTC
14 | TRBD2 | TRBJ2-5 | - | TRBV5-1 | CASSLTSGQETQYF | TGCGCCAGCAGCCTGACTAGCGGCCAAGAGACCCAGTACTTC
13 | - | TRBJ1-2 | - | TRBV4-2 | CASSQDQGRGYTF | TGTGCCAGCAGTCAAGATCAGGGGCGAGGCTACACCTTC